Listed below are T cell receptor beta chains from one sample, sequenced in a study of cytomegalovirus exposure and HLA in healthy donors. Only in-frame clones appear in the TCRdb table, and some are missing; sequencing was by immunoSEQ multiplex PCR. The sample lists more than 85,000 clones, around 84% occurring once. Input material: PBMCs. These receptors were collected from a woman younger than 30 in good health and CMV-seronegative. CDR3s include the opening cysteine and the closing phenylalanine or tryptophan. A D gene is named only where the DNA matches it firmly. Where a row states a size, it is once, few, many or the class of an expanded clone; other rows omit it.

TRBD2,.,TRBJ2-5,TRBV18,CASSPKRELETQYF,TGTGCCAGCTCACCAAAGCGGGAGTTGGAGACCCAGTACTTC
TRBD2,.,TRBJ2-1,TRBV5-1,CASSQGLAGALYNEQFF,TGCGCCAGCAGCCAAGGACTAGCGGGGGCACTCTACAATGAGCAGTTCTTC
TRBD1,.,TRBJ2-7,TRBV5-1,CASSWDRDVYEQYF,TGCGCCAGCAGCTGGGACAGAGATGTCTACGAGCAGTACTTC
TRBD1,.,TRBJ2-7,TRBV7-2,CASSSPGQGATQYF,TGTGCCAGCAGCTCCCCGGGACAGGGGGCAACGCAGTACTTC
.,few,TRBJ2-1,TRBV2,CASSGVLYEQFF,TGTGCCAGCAGTGGAGTTTTGTATGAGCAGTTCTTC
TRBD1,.,TRBJ1-2,TRBV9,CASSVGQYYGYTF,TGTGCCAGCAGCGTGGGACAGTACTATGGCTACACCTTC
.,.,TRBJ2-7,TRBV5-4,CASSLDLGSSYEQYF,TGTGCCAGCAGCTTGGACCTAGGCAGCTCCTACGAGCAGTACTTC
TRBD1,.,TRBJ2-7,TRBV28,CASSLPGQGVEQYF,TGTGCCAGCAGTTTACCGGGACAGGGGGTCGAGCAGTACTTC
TRBD2,.,TRBJ2-7,TRBV28,CASRGGWVYEQYF,TGTGCCAGCAGGGGGGGGTGGGTTTACGAGCAGTACTTC
.,.,TRBJ1-2,TRBV10-1,CASSRDAGENGYTF,TGCGCCAGCAGTCGAGACGCAGGGGAGAATGGCTACACCTTC
.,.,TRBJ2-3,TRBV7-3,CASSLDFGGDTDTQYF,TGTGCCAGCAGCTTAGACTTTGGCGGGGACACAGATACGCAGTATTTT
TRBD2,.,TRBJ2-3,TRBV29-1,CSVLTQGPNLAGANTDTQYF,TGCAGCGTCCTAACACAGGGGCCGAATCTAGCGGGGGCTAACACAGATACGCAGTATTTT
.,.,TRBJ2-3,TRBV6-5,CASRNSVSTDTQYF,TGTGCCAGCCGAAATAGCGTTAGCACAGATACGCAGTATTTT
.,.,TRBJ1-2,TRBV9,CASSVDPGYGYTF,TGTGCCAGCAGCGTAGACCCAGGCTATGGCTACACCTTC
.,.,TRBJ2-1,TRBV4-2,CASSQGRMGLPGHNEQFF,TGTGCCAGCAGCCAGGGGCGGATGGGACTCCCCGGACACAATGAGCAGTTCTTC
.,once,TRBJ1-5,TRBV30,CAWSVQGNQPQHF,TGTGCCTGGAGTGTGCAGGGCAATCAGCCCCAGCATTTT
TRBD1,.,TRBJ2-2,TRBV27,CASSGGGTGGTGELFF,TGTGCCAGCAGTGGGGGTGGGACAGGGGGCACCGGGGAGCTGTTTTTT
.,.,TRBJ1-1,TRBV4-1,CASSQVIGGGFGGSTEAFF,TGCGCCAGCAGCCAAGTTATCGGTGGAGGGTTTGGGGGAAGCACTGAAGCTTTCTTT
.,.,TRBJ2-5,TRBV7-9,CASSLTGGVRQETQYF,TGTGCCAGCAGCCTAACAGGGGGGGTGCGTCAAGAGACCCAGTACTTC
.,few,TRBJ2-1,TRBV5-1,CASSLVASLVDEQFF,TGCGCCAGCAGCTTGGTCGCCAGTCTCGTGGATGAGCAGTTCTTC
.,.,TRBJ1-2,TRBV11-2,CASSSLWRLDSYTF,TGTGCCAGCAGCTCACTATGGCGATTGGATAGCTACACCTTC
.,.,TRBJ1-2,TRBV18,CASSRGTVNGYTF,TGTGCCAGCTCACGAGGGACTGTTAATGGCTACACCTTC
.,.,TRBJ1-2,TRBV7-2,CASTPLGGNYGYTF,TGTGCCAGCACCCCACTCGGGGGGAACTATGGCTACACCTTC
TRBD1,.,TRBJ1-1,TRBV6-5,CASSYGTELNTEAFF,TGTGCCAGCAGTTATGGGACAGAACTGAACACTGAAGCTTTCTTT
TRBD2,.,TRBJ2-7,TRBV11-1,CARREDVTSRRSSYEQYF,TGTGCCAGACGCGAGGACGTGACTAGCCGAAGGAGCTCCTACGAGCAGTACTTC
TRBD2,.,TRBJ2-1,TRBV7-9,CASSPGTSGLGEQFF,TGTGCCAGCAGCCCCGGGACTAGCGGGCTTGGTGAGCAGTTCTTC
TRBD1,.,TRBJ2-1,TRBV9,CASSAGQGSWNEQFF,TGTGCCAGCAGCGCAGGACAGGGATCTTGGAATGAGCAGTTCTTC
.,.,TRBJ1-2,TRBV19,CASTMGPRYGYTF,TGTGCCAGCACCATGGGGCCCCGCTATGGCTACACCTTC
TRBD1,.,TRBJ2-7,TRBV4-1,CASSRLTGVHEQYF,TGCGCCAGCAGCCGGCTCACAGGGGTACACGAGCAGTACTTC
.,.,TRBJ2-2,TRBV21-1,CASSSPRDRAYSLNTGELFF,TGTGCCAGCAGCTCCCCCCGGGACAGGGCCTATTCCTTGAACACCGGGGAGCTGTTTTTT
.,.,TRBJ2-7,TRBV28,CASGWSSYEQYF,TGTGCCAGCGGTTGGAGCTCCTACGAGCAGTACTTC
TRBD2,.,TRBJ2-3,TRBV7-3,CASGFSGGGPTDTQYF,TGTGCCAGCGGGTTTTCGGGCGGGGGACCCACAGATACGCAGTATTTT
TRBD1,.,TRBJ1-4,TRBV18,CASSPRNTGGNEKLFF,TGTGCCAGCTCACCCCGAAATACAGGGGGTAATGAAAAACTGTTTTTT
TRBD1,.,TRBJ2-7,TRBV7-9,CSSSPQGYEQYF,TGTTCCAGCAGTCCACAGGGGTACGAGCAGTACTTC
.,.,TRBJ2-7,TRBV28,CASSWKTTLSYEQYF,TGTGCCAGCAGTTGGAAAACTACACTCTCCTACGAGCAGTACTTC
.,.,TRBJ1-2,TRBV19,CASSMSGNYGYTF,TGTGCCAGTAGTATGTCAGGGAACTATGGCTACACCTTC
TRBD1,few,TRBJ2-5,TRBV5-5,CASSSGTGRGETQYF,TGTGCCAGCAGCTCTGGGACAGGGAGGGGGGAGACCCAGTACTTC
.,.,TRBJ1-1,TRBV5-4,CASSPRGGVTEAFF,TGTGCCAGCAGCCCCCGAGGAGGGGTCACTGAAGCTTTCTTT
.,once,TRBJ2-5,TRBV27,CASSFTYPIGGAGQETQYF,TGTGCCAGCAGTTTTACGTATCCGATTGGGGGGGCAGGCCAAGAGACCCAGTACTTC
.,.,TRBJ2-7,TRBV30,CACIRDTIYEQYF,TGTGCCTGTATCCGGGACACAATCTACGAGCAGTACTTC
.,.,TRBJ2-7,TRBV30,CAWSLTGYEQYF,TGTGCCTGGAGTTTAACAGGCTACGAGCAGTACTTC
.,.,TRBJ2-1,TRBV2,CASRTGRHEQFF,TGTGCCAGCAGGACAGGCCGCCATGAGCAGTTCTTC
TRBD2,.,TRBJ2-5,TRBV7-2,CASSPGLAVQETQYF,TGTGCCAGCAGCCCGGGACTAGCGGTTCAAGAGACCCAGTACTTC
TRBD1,.,TRBJ2-3,TRBV5-1,CASSPGQSTSTDTQYF,TGCGCCAGCAGCCCGGGACAGAGTACTAGCACAGATACGCAGTATTTT
TRBD1,few,TRBJ2-7,TRBV4-3,CASSQAAGGEQYF,TGCGCCAGCAGCCAAGCGGCAGGGGGCGAGCAGTACTTC
.,once,TRBJ2-1,TRBV28,CASSITNEQFF,TGTGCCAGCAGTATTACAAATGAGCAGTTCTTC
.,.,TRBJ1-5,TRBV6-5,CASSPGRRGNQPQHF,TGTGCCAGCAGCCCCGGGCGGAGGGGCAATCAGCCCCAGCATTTT
.,.,TRBJ2-3,TRBV30,CAWLPKISTTDTQYF,TGTGCCTGGCTACCGAAAATCTCCACCACAGATACGCAGTATTTT
.,many,TRBJ2-3,TRBV2,CASNGVGTDTQYF,TGTGCCTCCAACGGGGTTGGGACAGATACGCAGTATTTT
.,.,TRBJ1-5,TRBV18,CASSPVQGNQPQHF,TGTGCCAGCTCACCAGTCCAGGGCAATCAGCCCCAGCATTTT
.,.,TRBJ1-2,TRBV29-1,CSALGLKDGYGYTF,TGCAGCGCCTTGGGACTGAAGGATGGCTATGGCTACACCTTC
.,once,TRBJ2-1,TRBV5-4,CASSLPGYYNEQFF,TGTGCCAGCAGCCTTCCGGGATATTACAATGAGCAGTTCTTC
TRBD2,.,TRBJ2-1,TRBV7-2,CASSLVTSSGRYEQFF,TGTGCCAGCAGCTTAGTTACGTCTAGCGGGCGGTATGAGCAGTTCTTC
.,.,TRBJ2-5,TRBV25-1,CASGPDGAETQYF,TGTGCCAGCGGCCCTGATGGGGCGGAGACCCAGTACTTC
TRBD2,.,TRBJ2-2,TRBV5-1,CASSLIAGDPSGTGELFF,TGCGCCAGCAGCTTGATAGCGGGAGACCCGTCGGGCACCGGGGAGCTGTTTTTT
.,few,TRBJ1-2,TRBV19,CASSPRGAGFNYGYTF,TGTGCCAGTAGTCCCCGGGGCGCGGGGTTCAACTATGGCTACACCTTC
TRBD2,.,TRBJ2-1,TRBV7-3,CASSLLAGGRFEQFF,TGTGCCAGCAGCTTACTAGCGGGAGGTCGTTTTGAGCAGTTCTTC
TRBD1,.,TRBJ1-1,TRBV18,CASSQIDRGSAEAFF,TGTGCCAGCTCACAAATAGACAGGGGATCGGCTGAAGCTTTCTTT
.,.,TRBJ1-1,TRBV28,CASSLSGNANTEAFF,TGTGCCAGCAGTTTATCGGGGAATGCGAACACTGAAGCTTTCTTT